These T cell receptor beta chains were read from a single sample in a study of T cell repertoires in cytomegalovirus infection. TCRdb analysed the reads with MiXCR anew, one entry per CDR3 protein. The sample records some 180,000 distinct CDR3 sequences, 8.5% to 10% being singletons. The specimen was PBMCs. The receptors here all came from a human donor in good health (CMV status not recorded). Some clones in this sample may be carry-over from other donors' samples. CDR3s include the opening cysteine and the closing phenylalanine or tryptophan. Each record gives: V gene, J gene, CDR3 protein.

>TRBV20-1|TRBJ2-7
CSARDLAKQYF
>TRBV7-2|TRBJ2-2
CASSSGQRTGELFF
>TRBV28|TRBJ2-1
CASSPVLAGAMNEQFF
>TRBV5-4|TRBJ2-1
CASSLAPAAGNEQFF
>TRBV11-2|TRBJ2-4
CASTNRQRGAPHLENIQYF
>TRBV5-5|TRBJ1-1
CASSLKMGLDTEAFF
>TRBV20-1|TRBJ2-7
CSARGGYEQYF
>TRBV27|TRBJ2-7
CASSLSGDFYEQYF
>TRBV9|TRBJ2-1
CASSVVPGLAGGGEQFF
>TRBV9|TRBJ2-1
CASSVLGISNEQFF
>TRBV12-3/TRBV12-4|TRBJ2-3
CASSRSGLAATTDTQYF
>TRBV7-9|TRBJ2-1
CATLDLGVSYNEQFF
>TRBV28|TRBJ1-2
CAAHSGQGGYTF
>TRBV29-1|TRBJ2-1
CSATSARQFF
>TRBV6-1|TRBJ1-5
CASKYGTNQPQHF
>TRBV19|TRBJ1-2
CASSIAGAGYTF
>TRBV12-3/TRBV12-4|TRBJ2-1
CASSPPLSGRDEQFF
>TRBV28|TRBJ2-3
CASCEGLAGNRGDTQYF
>TRBV19|TRBJ1-1
CASIAPRATEAFF
>TRBV7-2|TRBJ1-5
CASSLDGKNKPQHF
>TRBV5-4|TRBJ2-7
CASRPGLATSYEQYF
>TRBV7-2|TRBJ2-7
CASSLGGQGTHEQYF
>TRBV28|TRBJ1-6
CASEGQGKNSPLHF
>TRBV12-3/TRBV12-4|TRBJ2-1
CASTIFGLGGNEQFF
>TRBV7-9|TRBJ1-1
CASSFFGGRNTEAFF
>TRBV5-1|TRBJ1-1
CVSSWTGDSVTEAFF
>TRBV30|TRBJ2-3
CAWSNRDTQYF
>TRBV7-2|TRBJ1-6
CASSLGGEPNSPLHF
>TRBV5-1|TRBJ1-6
CASSFGQGRSPLHF
>TRBV29-1|TRBJ2-7
CSVERGGNEQYF
>TRBV7-7|TRBJ2-1
CASSSKIGNEQFF
>TRBV10-3|TRBJ1-1
CAISEGTTANTEAFF
>TRBV7-2|TRBJ2-7
CASSSGQPSGEQYF
>TRBV27|TRBJ1-2
CASSLSWADTNYGYTF
>TRBV6-2/TRBV6-3|TRBJ2-5
CASSLGTGDWETQYF
>TRBV28|TRBJ1-2
CASSSPSRQGLGDGYTF
>TRBV10-3|TRBJ2-4
CAISDRREGQGKNIQYF
>TRBV7-8|TRBJ2-3
CASSLGLLDTQYF
>TRBV7-2|TRBJ1-2
CASSSGDSVYGYTF
>TRBV20-1|TRBJ2-3
CSADEQQSTDTQYF